A single TCR beta chain is shown here with its context. The data are from a study of blood T cell repertoires in COVID-19. Study overall: Italy, Spain and the United States were the sources of the convalescent and acute COVID-19 samples. T cells, B-cell-depleted T cells, or PBMCs provided the cDNA or gDNA that served as material.

CDR3 length: 17 amino acids. Per the germline V gene, CDR1 is MNHEY and CDR2 is SMNVEV (reference sequence). Germline trimming cut 6 bases from V and 4 bases from J; bases unmatched to any gene: 14. Per the original data handling: Scientists estimated how many nucleated cells there were by amplifying reference gene primers. Profiled with immunoSEQ multiplex PCR; TCRdb holds only in-frame clones, not every one. V, J and clone size reflect that table, while D and trimming were determined from the DNA. The table lists 60,000 to 80,000 clones, approximately 85% of them singletons. The receptor was derived from a man in his fifties or sixties with acute or convalescent COVID-19. The chain couples TRBV27 to TRBJ2-7; 11 bases map to TRBD2. Sequenced sample: peripheral blood. CDR3 nucleotides: TGTGCCAGCAGGGACAGGGCGACGGGACTAGCGGTTTACGAGCAGTACTTC. Residues: CASRDRATGLAVYEQYF.